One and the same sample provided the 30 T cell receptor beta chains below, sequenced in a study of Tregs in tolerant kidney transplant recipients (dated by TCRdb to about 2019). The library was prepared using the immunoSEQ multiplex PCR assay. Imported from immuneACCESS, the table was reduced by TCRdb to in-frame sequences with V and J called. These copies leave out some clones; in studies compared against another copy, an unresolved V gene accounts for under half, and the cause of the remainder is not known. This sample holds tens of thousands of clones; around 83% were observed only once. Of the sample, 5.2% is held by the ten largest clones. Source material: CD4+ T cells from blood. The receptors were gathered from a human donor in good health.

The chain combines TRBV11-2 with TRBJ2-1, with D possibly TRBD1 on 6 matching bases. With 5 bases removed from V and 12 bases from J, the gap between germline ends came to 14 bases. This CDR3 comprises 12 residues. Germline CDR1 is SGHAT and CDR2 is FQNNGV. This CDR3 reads CASSPNPTGQFF. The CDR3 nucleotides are TGTGCCAGCAGCCCTAATCCGACAGGGCAGTTCTTC.

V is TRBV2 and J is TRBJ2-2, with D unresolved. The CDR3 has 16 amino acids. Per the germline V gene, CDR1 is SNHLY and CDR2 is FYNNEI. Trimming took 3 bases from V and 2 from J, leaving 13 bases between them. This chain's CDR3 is CASSEVRILNTGELFF. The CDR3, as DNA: TGTGCCAGCAGTGAGGTTCGGATCCTCAACACCGGGGAGCTGTTTTTT. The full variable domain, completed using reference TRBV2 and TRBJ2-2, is EPEVTQTPSHQVTQMGQEVILRCVPISNHLYFYWYRQILGQKVEFLVSFYNNEISEKSEIFDDQFSVERPDGSNFTLKIRSTKLEDSAMYFCASSEVRILNTGELFFGEGSRLTVL.

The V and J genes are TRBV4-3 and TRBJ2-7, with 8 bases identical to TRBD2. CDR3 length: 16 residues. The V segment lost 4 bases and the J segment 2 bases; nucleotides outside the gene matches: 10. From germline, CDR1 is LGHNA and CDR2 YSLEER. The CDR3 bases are TGCGCCAGCAGCCCGACGGGGACTAGTCTTCCCTACGAGCAGTACTTC. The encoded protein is CASSPTGTSLPYEQYF.

CDR3 bases: TGTGCCAGCAGTTCCAAACAGACAGGGTACGGCTACACCTTC. This codes for CASSSKQTGYGYTF. The chain links TRBV6-5 to TRBJ1-2; 7 bases match TRBD1. The CDR3 is 14 residues long. CDR1 MNHEY and CDR2 SVGAGI come from the germline V gene. The J segment lost 8 bases and the V segment lost 4 bases, leaving 10 bases of the junction unmatched.

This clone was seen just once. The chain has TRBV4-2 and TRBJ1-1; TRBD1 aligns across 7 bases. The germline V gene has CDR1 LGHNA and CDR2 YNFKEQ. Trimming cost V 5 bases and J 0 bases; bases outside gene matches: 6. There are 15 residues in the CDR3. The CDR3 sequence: CASSVGTDMNTEAFF. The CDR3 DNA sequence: TGTGCCAGCAGCGTCGGGACAGATATGAACACTGAAGCTTTCTTT.

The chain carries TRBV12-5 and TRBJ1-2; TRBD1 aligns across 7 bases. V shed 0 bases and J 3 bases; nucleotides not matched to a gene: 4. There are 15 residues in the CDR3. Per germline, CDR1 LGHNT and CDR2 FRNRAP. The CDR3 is CASGLVTGIDYGYTF. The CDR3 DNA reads TGTGCTAGTGGTTTGGTGACAGGGATCGACTATGGCTACACCTTC.

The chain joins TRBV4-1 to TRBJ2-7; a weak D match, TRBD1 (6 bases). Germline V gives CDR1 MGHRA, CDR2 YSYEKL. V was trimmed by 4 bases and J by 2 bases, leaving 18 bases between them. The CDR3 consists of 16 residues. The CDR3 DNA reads TGCGCCAGCAGCCCACCAGGGGAAAGCGCTACCTACGAGCAGTACTTC. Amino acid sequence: CASSPPGESATYEQYF.

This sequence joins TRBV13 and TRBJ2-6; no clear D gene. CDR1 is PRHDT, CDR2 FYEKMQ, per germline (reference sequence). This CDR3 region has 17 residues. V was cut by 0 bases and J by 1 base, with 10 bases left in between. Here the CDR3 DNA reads TGTGCCAGCAGCTTAGGAATCCGTCCGTCTGGGGCCAACGTCCTGACTTTC. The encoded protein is CASSLGIRPSGANVLTF.

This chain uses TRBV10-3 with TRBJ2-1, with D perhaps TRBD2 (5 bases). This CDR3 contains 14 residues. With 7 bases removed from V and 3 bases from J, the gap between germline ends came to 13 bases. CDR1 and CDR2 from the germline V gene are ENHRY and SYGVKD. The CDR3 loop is CAITRSGVYNEQFF. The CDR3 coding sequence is TGTGCCATCACCCGAAGCGGAGTCTACAATGAGCAGTTCTTC.

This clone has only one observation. The CDR3 DNA reads TGTGCCAGCAGCTTAATGGGCCCTTTGAACACTGAAGCTTTCTTT. This sequence encodes CASSLMGPLNTEAFF. The chain uses TRBV7-9 and TRBJ1-1; no reliable D call. Germline assignment: CDR1 SEHNR and CDR2 FQNEAQ (reference sequence). Trimming shortened V by 2 bases and J by 0 bases, and 10 bases separated the two germline ends. The CDR3 totals 15 residues.

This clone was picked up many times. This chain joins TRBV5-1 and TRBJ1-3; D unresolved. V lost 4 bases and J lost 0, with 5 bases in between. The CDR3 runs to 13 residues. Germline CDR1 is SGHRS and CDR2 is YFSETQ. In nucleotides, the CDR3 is TGCGCCAGCAGCGGGGACTCTGGAAACACCATATATTTT. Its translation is CASSGDSGNTIYF.

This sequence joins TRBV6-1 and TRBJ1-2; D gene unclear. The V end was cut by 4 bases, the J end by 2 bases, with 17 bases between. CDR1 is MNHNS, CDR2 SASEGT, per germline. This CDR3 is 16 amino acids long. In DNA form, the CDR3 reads TGTGCCAGCAGTGTTAGAGGCGGGGTTTGGAACTATGGCTACACCTTC. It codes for CASSVRGGVWNYGYTF.

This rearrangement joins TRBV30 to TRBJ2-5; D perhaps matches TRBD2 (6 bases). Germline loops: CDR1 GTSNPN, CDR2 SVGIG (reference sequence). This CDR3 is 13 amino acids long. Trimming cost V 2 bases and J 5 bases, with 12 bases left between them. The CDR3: CAWSLGDWETQYF. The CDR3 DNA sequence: TGTGCCTGGAGTTTAGGGGACTGGGAGACCCAGTACTTC. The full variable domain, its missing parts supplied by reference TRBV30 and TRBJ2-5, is SQTIHQWPATLVQPVGSPLSLECTVEGTSNPNLYWYRQAAGRGLQLLFYSVGIGQISSEVPQNLSASRPQDRQFILSSKKLLLSDSGFYLCAWSLGDWETQYFGPGTRLLVL.

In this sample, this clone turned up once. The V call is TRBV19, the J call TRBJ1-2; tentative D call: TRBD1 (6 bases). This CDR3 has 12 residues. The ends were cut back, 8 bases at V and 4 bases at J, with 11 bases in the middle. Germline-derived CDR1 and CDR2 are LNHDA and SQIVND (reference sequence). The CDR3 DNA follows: TGTGCCAGTCGCCGGACAGCCTATGGCTACACCTTC. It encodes CASRRTAYGYTF.

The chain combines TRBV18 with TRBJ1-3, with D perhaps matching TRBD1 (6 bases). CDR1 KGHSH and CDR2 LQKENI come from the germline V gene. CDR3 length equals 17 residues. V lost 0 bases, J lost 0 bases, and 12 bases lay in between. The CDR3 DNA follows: TGTGCCAGCTCACCACCGGGGGCGGGAGTCTCTGGAAACACCATATATTTT. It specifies CASSPPGAGVSGNTIYF.

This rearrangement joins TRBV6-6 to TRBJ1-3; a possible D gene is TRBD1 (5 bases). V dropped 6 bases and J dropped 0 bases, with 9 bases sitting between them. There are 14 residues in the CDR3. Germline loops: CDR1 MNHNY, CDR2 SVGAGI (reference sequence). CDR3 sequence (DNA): TGTGCCAGCAGCCCCGGGGCCTCTGGAAACACCATATATTTT. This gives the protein CASSPGASGNTIYF.

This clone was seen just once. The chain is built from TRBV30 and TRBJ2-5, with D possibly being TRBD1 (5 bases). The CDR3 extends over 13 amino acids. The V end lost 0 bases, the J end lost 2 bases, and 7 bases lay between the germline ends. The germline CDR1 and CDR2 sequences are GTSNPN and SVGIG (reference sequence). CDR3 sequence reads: CAWSVQVQETQYF. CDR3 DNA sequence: TGTGCCTGGAGTGTACAGGTACAAGAGACCCAGTACTTC.

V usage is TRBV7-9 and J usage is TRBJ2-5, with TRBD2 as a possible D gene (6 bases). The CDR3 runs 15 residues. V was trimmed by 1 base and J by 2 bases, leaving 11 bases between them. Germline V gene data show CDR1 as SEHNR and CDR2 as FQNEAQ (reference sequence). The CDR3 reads CASSLVGGTQETQYF. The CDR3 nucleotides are TGTGCCAGCAGCTTAGTGGGGGGTACTCAAGAGACCCAGTACTTC.

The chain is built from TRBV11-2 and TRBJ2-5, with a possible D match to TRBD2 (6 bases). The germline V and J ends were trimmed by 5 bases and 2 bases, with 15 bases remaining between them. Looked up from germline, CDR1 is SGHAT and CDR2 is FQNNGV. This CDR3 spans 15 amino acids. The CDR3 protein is CASSVRGRIQETQYF. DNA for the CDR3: TGTGCCAGCAGCGTCCGGGGGAGGATTCAAGAGACCCAGTACTTC.

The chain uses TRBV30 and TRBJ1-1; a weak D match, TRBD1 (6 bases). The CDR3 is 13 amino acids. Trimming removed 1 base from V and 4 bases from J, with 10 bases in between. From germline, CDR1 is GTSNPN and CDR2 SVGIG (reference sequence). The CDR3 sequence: CAWSAQGPTEAFF. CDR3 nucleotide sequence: TGTGCCTGGAGTGCGCAGGGGCCCACTGAAGCTTTCTTT. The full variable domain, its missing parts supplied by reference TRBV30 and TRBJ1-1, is SQTIHQWPATLVQPVGSPLSLECTVEGTSNPNLYWYRQAAGRGLQLLFYSVGIGQISSEVPQNLSASRPQDRQFILSSKKLLLSDSGFYLCAWSAQGPTEAFFGQGTRLTVV.

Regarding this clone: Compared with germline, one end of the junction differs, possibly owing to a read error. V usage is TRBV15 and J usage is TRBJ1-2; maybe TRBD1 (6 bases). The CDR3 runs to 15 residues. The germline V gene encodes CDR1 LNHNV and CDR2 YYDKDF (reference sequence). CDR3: CATSRYLTGNSGYTF. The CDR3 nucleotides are TGTGCCACCAGCAGGTACTTAACAGGGAACTCTGGCTACACCTTC.

CDR3: CASSYRGQGTYEQYF. CDR3 sequence (DNA): TGTGCCAGCAGTTACCGAGGGCAGGGTACCTACGAGCAGTACTTC. The genes are TRBV6-5 and TRBJ2-7; the D call may be TRBD1 or TRBD2 (5 bases each). Germline loops: CDR1 MNHEY, CDR2 SVGAGI. V dropped 2 bases and J dropped 2 bases, with 13 bases sitting between them. The CDR3 totals 15 residues.

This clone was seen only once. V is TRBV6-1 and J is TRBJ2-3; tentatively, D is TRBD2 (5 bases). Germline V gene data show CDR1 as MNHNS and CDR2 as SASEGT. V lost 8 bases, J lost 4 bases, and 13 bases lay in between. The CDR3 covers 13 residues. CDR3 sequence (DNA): TGTGCCAGCGGAGGCCTTAGCCCAGATACGCAGTATTTT. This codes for CASGGLSPDTQYF.

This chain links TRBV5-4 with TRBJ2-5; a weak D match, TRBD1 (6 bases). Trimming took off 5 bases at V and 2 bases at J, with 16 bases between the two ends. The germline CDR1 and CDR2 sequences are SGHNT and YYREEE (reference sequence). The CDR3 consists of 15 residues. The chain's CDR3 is CASSLQSGTQETQYF. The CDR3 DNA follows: TGTGCCAGCAGTCTTCAATCGGGGACACAAGAGACCCAGTACTTC.

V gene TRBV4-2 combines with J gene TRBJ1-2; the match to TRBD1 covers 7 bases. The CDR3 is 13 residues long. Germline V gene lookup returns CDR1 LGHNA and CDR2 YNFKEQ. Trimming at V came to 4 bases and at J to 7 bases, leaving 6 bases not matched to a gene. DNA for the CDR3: TGTGCCAGCAGCCCGACAGGGTCGGTTGGCTACACCTTC. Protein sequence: CASSPTGSVGYTF.

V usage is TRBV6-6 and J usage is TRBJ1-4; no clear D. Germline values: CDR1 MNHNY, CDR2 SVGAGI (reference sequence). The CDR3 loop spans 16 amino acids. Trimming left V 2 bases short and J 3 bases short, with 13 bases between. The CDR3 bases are TGTGCCAGCAGTTACGGCATTGTGGATTCTAATGAAAAACTGTTTTTT. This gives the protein CASSYGIVDSNEKLFF.

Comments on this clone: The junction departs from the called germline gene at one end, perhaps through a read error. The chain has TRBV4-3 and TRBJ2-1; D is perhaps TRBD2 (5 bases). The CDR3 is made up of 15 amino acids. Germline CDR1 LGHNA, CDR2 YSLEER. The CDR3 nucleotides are TGCGCCAGCAGCCACGGGGTAAAGGTGTACACTGAGCAGTTCTTC. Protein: CASSHGVKVYTEQFF.

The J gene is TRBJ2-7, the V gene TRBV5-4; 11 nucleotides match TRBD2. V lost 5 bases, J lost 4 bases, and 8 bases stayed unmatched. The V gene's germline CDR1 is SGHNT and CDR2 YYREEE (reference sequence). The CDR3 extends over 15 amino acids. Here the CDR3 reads CASRAGTSGLYEQYF. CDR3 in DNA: TGTGCCAGCAGGGCCGGGACTAGCGGATTATACGAGCAGTACTTC.

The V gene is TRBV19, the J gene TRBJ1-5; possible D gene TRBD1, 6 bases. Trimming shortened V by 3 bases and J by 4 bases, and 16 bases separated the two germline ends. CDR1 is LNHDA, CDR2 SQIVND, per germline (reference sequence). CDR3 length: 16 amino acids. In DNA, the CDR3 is TGTGCCAGTAGTATTGCGAGGGGGGGCCCGAATCAGCCCCAGCATTTT. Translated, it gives CASSIARGGPNQPQHF.

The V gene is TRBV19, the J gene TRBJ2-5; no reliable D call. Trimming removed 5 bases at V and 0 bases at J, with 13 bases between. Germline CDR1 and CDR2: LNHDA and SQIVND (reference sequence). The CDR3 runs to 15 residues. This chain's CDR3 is CASSSLSEYQETQYF. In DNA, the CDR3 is TGTGCCAGTAGTTCTTTGTCGGAGTACCAAGAGACCCAGTACTTC.